The sequence of this TCR beta chain was determined in a study of spatial heterogeneity in lung cancer. Study context: Alpha-chain sequences were consistently detected less often than beta-chain sequences.

Findings and limits, study-wide: Ubiquitous expanded tumor TCRs appeared in blood more at resection than follow-up.

A unique molecular identifier was carried by every single TCR cDNA molecule. TCRdb re-called the 5' RACE reads through MiXCR, storing one row per CDR3 protein. This table has 13,000 or so distinct CDR3 sequences, about 3.8% appearing once. Time point noted: sample taken at primary tumor resection. Whole RNA came from tumor, nontumor lung or frozen PBMC and was sequenced without being sorted. The donors were approximately 65 patients with non-small cell lung cancer that was early-stage and untreated. The sample holds many counts of this clonotype. Antigen unknown. Since the library was made to target alpha chains, this beta chain is a stray read and its abundance is not meaningful. The V gene end was trimmed by 8 bases and the J gene end by 5 bases; junction bases not matched to a gene: 6. This CDR3 spans 13 amino acids. Germline CDR1 SNHLY, CDR2 FYNNEI.

V gene TRBV2 combines with J gene TRBJ2-1; the match to TRBD2 covers 7 bases. The source of this sequence is a male donor with early-stage non-small cell lung cancer. The sample in question was PBMCs, obtained at surgery. CDR3: CASYFLADNEQFF. In nucleotides, the CDR3 is TGTGCCAGCTACTTTCTAGCGGACAATGAGCAGTTCTTC.